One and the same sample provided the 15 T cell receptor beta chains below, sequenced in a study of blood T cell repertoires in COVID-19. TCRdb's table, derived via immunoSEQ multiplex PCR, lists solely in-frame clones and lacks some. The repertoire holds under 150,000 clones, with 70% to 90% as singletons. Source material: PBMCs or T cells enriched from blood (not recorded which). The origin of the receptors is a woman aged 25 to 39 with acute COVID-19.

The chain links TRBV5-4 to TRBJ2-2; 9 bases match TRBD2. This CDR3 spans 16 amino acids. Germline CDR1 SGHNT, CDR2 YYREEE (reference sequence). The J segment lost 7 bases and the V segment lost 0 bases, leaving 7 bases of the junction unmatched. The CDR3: CASSLDLAGTGGELFF. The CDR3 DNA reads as TGTGCCAGCAGCTTGGACCTAGCGGGAACGGGCGGGGAGCTGTTTTTT.

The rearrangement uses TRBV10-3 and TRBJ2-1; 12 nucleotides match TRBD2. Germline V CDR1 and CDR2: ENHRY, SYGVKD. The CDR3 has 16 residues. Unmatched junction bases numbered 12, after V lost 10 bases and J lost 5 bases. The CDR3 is CATTTTSGSLNNEQFF. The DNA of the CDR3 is TGTGCCACGACAACGACTAGCGGGAGCCTAAACAATGAGCAGTTCTTC.

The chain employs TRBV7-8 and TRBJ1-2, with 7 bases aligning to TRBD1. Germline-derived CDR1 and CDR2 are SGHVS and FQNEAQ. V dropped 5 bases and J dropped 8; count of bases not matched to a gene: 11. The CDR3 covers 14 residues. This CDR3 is CASSPGQQSAGYTF. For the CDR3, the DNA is TGTGCCAGCAGCCCGGGACAGCAGAGCGCCGGCTACACCTTC. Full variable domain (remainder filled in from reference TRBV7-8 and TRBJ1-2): GAGVSQSPRYKVAKRGQDVALRCDPISGHVSLFWYQQALGQGPEFLTYFQNEAQLDKSGLPSDRFFAERPEGSVSTLKIQRTQQEDSAVYLCASSPGQQSAGYTFGSGTRLTVV.

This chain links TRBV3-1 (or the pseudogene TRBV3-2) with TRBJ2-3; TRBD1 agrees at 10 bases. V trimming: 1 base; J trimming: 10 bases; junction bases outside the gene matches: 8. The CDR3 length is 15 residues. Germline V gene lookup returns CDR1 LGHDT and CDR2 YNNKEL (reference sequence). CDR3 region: CASSQVSPGQGPQYF. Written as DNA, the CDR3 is TGTGCCAGCAGCCAAGTATCGCCGGGACAGGGGCCGCAGTATTTT.

This chain's CDR3 is CASSETGTIDEQFF. DNA of the CDR3: TGTGCCAGCAGCGAGACCGGGACTATCGATGAGCAGTTCTTC. V and J are TRBV7-2 and TRBJ2-1; 7 nucleotides align to TRBD2. V shed 5 bases, J shed 8 bases, and the junction held 9 bases outside the gene matches. Germline CDR1 reads SGHTA; CDR2 reads FQGNSA. The CDR3 loop spans 14 amino acids. Complete variable domain (other parts from reference TRBV7-2 and TRBJ2-1): GAGVSQSPSNKVTEKGKDVELRCDPISGHTALYWYRQSLGQGLEFLIYFQGNSAPDKSGLPSDRFSAERTGGSVSTLTIQRTQQEDSAVYLCASSETGTIDEQFFGPGTRLTVL.

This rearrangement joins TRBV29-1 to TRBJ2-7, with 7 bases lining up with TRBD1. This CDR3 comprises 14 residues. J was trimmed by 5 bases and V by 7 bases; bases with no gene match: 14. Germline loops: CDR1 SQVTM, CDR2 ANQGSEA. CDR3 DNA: TGCAGCGCCGATGCCGGGACAGAGAAGGACGAGCAGTACTTC. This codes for CSADAGTEKDEQYF.

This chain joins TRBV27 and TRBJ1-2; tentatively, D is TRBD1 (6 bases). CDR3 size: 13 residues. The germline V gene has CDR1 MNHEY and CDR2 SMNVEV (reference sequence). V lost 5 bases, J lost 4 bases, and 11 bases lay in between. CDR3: CASSTTGFYGYTF. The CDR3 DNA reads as TGTGCCAGCAGTACGACAGGCTTCTATGGCTACACCTTC.

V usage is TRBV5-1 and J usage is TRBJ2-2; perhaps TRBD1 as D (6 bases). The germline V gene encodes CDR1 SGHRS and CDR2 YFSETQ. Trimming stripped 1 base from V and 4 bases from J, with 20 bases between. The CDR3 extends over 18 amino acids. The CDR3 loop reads CASSLKSVRGSGTGELFF. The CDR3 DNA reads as TGCGCCAGCAGCTTGAAGTCGGTCAGGGGCTCTGGCACCGGGGAGCTGTTTTTT.

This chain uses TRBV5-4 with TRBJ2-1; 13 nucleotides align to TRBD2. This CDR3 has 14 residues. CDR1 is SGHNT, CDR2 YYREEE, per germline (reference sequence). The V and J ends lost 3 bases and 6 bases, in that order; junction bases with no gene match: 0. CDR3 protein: CASSWTSGSNEQFF. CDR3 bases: TGTGCCAGCAGCTGGACTAGCGGGAGCAATGAGCAGTTCTTC.

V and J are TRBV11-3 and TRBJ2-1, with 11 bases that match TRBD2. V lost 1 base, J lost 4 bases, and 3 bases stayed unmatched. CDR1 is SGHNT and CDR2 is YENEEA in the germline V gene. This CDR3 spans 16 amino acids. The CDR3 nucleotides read TGTGCCAGCAGCTTAGGACTAGCGGGGAGATACAATGAGCAGTTCTTC. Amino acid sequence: CASSLGLAGRYNEQFF.

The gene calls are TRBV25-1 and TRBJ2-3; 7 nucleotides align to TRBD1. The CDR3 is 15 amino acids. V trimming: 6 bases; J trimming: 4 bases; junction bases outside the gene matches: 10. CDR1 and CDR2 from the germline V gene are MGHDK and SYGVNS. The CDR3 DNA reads TGTGCCAGCAGCCTTCTCAGGGGGACGGCAGATACGCAGTATTTT. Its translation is CASSLLRGTADTQYF.

CDR3 DNA sequence: TGTGCCAGCAGCTATGCGTGGCGAGGCACTGAAGCTTTCTTT. Translation gives CASSYAWRGTEAFF. V usage is TRBV5-5 and J usage is TRBJ1-1; no definite D call. Germline lookup yields CDR1 SGHKS and CDR2 YYEKEE (reference sequence). The CDR3 has 14 amino acids. Trimming cost V 3 bases and J 4 bases, with 13 bases left between them.

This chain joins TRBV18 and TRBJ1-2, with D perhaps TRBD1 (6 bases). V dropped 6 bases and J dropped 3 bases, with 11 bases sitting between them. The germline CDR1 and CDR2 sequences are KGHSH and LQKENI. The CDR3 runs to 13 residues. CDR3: CASSPGQHYGYTF. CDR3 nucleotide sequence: TGTGCCAGCTCCCCCGGACAGCACTATGGCTACACCTTC. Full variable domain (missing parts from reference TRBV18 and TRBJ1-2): NAGVMQNPRHLVRRRGQEARLRCSPMKGHSHVYWYRQLPEEGLKFMVYLQKENIIDESGMPKERFSAEFPKEGPSILRIQQVVRGDSAAYFCASSPGQHYGYTFGSGTRLTVV.

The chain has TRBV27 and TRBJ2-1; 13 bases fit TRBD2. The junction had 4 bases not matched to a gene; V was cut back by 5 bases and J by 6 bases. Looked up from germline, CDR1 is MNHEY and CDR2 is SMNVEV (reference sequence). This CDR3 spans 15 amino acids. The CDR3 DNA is TGTGCCAGCAGTACGGGACTAGCGGGAATCAATGAGCAGTTCTTC. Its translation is CASSTGLAGINEQFF.

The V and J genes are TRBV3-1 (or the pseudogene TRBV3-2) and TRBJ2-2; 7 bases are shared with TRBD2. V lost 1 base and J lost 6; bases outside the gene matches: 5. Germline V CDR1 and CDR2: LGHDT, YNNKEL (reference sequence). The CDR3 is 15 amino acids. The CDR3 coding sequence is TGTGCCAGCAGCCAAGGGACTAGTATTTCCGGGGAGCTGTTTTTT. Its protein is CASSQGTSISGELFF.